The text below deals with one T cell receptor (beta chain). Original data processing: The authors estimated nucleated cell counts from reference gene primer amplification. Generated by immunoSEQ multiplex PCR, the TCRdb table keeps only in-frame clones and is missing some. D and trimming come from the DNA, and the V and J calls and clone size come from that table. Of 260,000 or so clones listed, approximately 88% are singletons. CDR1 is MDHEN and CDR2 is SYDVKM in the germline V gene. This CDR3 is built from 14 residues. Losses at the gene ends were 6 bases for V and 7 bases for J; bases not matched to a gene: 10. This sample stems from a study of blood T cell repertoires in COVID-19. The overall study: Both acute and convalescent COVID-19 samples were obtained from the United States, Italy and Spain. From T cells, B-cell-depleted T cells, or PBMCs came the material, which was cDNA or gDNA.

This chain uses TRBV28 with TRBJ1-2; the match to TRBD1 covers 8 bases. The TCR was taken from a man between 18 and 29 years old with active or convalescent COVID-19. The sample was peripheral blood. The CDR3 sequence is CASSIGQGIGGYTF. The CDR3 bases are TGTGCCAGCAGCATAGGACAGGGAATAGGTGGCTACACCTTC.